One T cell receptor beta chain is described in this entry. The antigen remains unidentified. Authors' methods: Construction of a distant-metastasis classifier for papillary thyroid cancer relied on CDR3 differences across clinicopathological groups. TCRdb used MiXCR to call clones anew from the PCR reads. The V and J calls were not made by the authors but by TCRdb's processing. In the table there are tens of thousands of clones, approximately 24% of which are singletons. The germline V gene encodes CDR1 SNHLY and CDR2 FYNNEI. J was trimmed by 2 bases and V by 7 bases; bases with no gene match: 6. This CDR3 contains 16 residues. The data derive from a study of metastatic and nonmetastatic thyroid tumors. All patients were untreated before thyroid surgery. The study's findings and limits: Patients with malignant thyroid tumors reportedly had significantly higher TCR beta diversity than those with benign nodules, in blood and tumor.

The rearrangement joins TRBV2 to TRBJ2-5, with TRBD2 identical over 14 bases. The receptor was isolated from a female donor with papillary thyroid cancer or a benign thyroid nodule (not recorded which). Some clones in this sample may be carry-over from other donors' samples. The source material was tumor tissue. The CDR3 DNA reads TGTGCCAGCATCGTGAGACTAGCGGGGGGGCAAGAGACCCAGTACTTC. It translates to CASIVRLAGGQETQYF.